A single sample gave rise to the 24 T cell receptor beta chains below, sequenced in a study of T cell responses to AZD1222 COVID-19 vaccine. Data came from immunoSEQ multiplex PCR; TCRdb stores just in-frame clones and leaves some out. The sample has under 150,000 clones; less than 95% are singletons. The material was peripheral blood, obtained on day 0 of AZD1222 vaccination. Every receptor here comes from an adult in good health.

The table lists this clone with a count of one. The gene calls are TRBV28 and TRBJ1-4; a weak D match, TRBD1 (6 bases). The V end lost 4 bases, the J end lost 4 bases, and 16 bases lay between the germline ends. CDR3 length: 16 amino acids. Germline CDR1 reads MDHEN; CDR2 reads SYDVKM. The CDR3 DNA reads TGTGCCAGCAGTTCTCCGGGGGGCAGGGATAATGAAAAACTGTTTTTT. Its protein is CASSSPGGRDNEKLFF.

The chain carries TRBV28 and TRBJ1-5, with unresolved D. V was cut by 10 bases and J by 5 bases, with 12 bases left in between. The CDR3 totals 12 residues. CDR1 is MDHEN and CDR2 is SYDVKM in the germline V gene. In nucleotides, the CDR3 is TGTGCCACCAGAGAGTCGGATCAGCCCCAGCATTTT. This encodes CATRESDQPQHF.

This rearrangement joins TRBV19 to TRBJ2-1, with TRBD2 matching 8 bases. V shed 3 bases, J shed 2 bases, and the junction held 6 bases outside the gene matches. Germline V gene data show CDR1 as LNHDA and CDR2 as SQIVND (reference sequence). The length of the CDR3 is 16 residues. The CDR3 nucleotides are TGTGCCAGTAGTATTAATAGCGGGGCCACCTACAATGAGCAGTTCTTC. Translated, it gives CASSINSGATYNEQFF.

The chain combines TRBV5-1 with TRBJ2-1; D call uncertain. The germline CDR1 and CDR2 sequences are SGHRS and YFSETQ. V lost 1 base to trimming and J lost 5 bases, with 13 bases between them. The CDR3 has 15 amino acids. For the CDR3, the DNA is TGCGCCAGCAGCTTGCTTGACCCCCAGGACAATGAGCAGTTCTTC. Translated, it gives CASSLLDPQDNEQFF.

The chain recombines TRBV19 with TRBJ1-5; 7 bases match TRBD1. CDR3 length equals 15 residues. The germline V gene encodes CDR1 LNHDA and CDR2 SQIVND (reference sequence). V shed 4 bases and J 2 bases; nucleotides not matched to a gene: 5. The DNA for the CDR3 is TGTGCCAGTAGTACCCAGGGGGGTCGCAATCAGCCCCAGCATTTT. As protein: CASSTQGGRNQPQHF.

This chain joins TRBV10-3 and TRBJ2-5; 7 nucleotides match TRBD2. The CDR3 has 16 amino acids. V was pared by 1 base and J by 2 bases, with 7 bases of the junction left unmatched. CDR1 ENHRY and CDR2 SYGVKD come from the germline V gene. DNA of the CDR3: TGTGCCATCAGTGAGTTTCTAGCGGACACGCAAGAGACCCAGTACTTC. Its translation: CAISEFLADTQETQYF.

This sequence joins TRBV29-1 and TRBJ1-1, with D perhaps TRBD1 (5 bases). The V gene's germline CDR1 is SQVTM and CDR2 ANQGSEA. There are 13 residues in the CDR3. The V end lost 4 bases, the J end lost 1 base, and 10 bases lay between the germline ends. This CDR3 is CSVVGHQNTEAFF. The CDR3 nucleotides are TGCAGCGTTGTTGGACATCAGAACACTGAAGCTTTCTTT. Filled out from reference TRBV29-1 and TRBJ1-1, the complete variable domain reads SAVISQKPSRDICQRGTSLTIQCQVDSQVTMMFWYRQQPGQSLTLIATANQGSEATYESGFVIDKFPISRPNLTFSTLTVSNMSPEDSSIYLCSVVGHQNTEAFFGQGTRLTVV.

This chain connects TRBV24-1 to TRBJ2-5; D may be TRBD1 (6 bases). The CDR3 runs to 16 residues. The germline V gene has CDR1 KGHDR and CDR2 SFDVKD. Trimming stripped 2 bases from V and 5 bases from J, with 17 bases between. CDR3 nucleotide sequence: TGTGCCACCAGTGATTCCCAGGACAGTTGGAGGGAGACCCAGTACTTC. The encoded protein is CATSDSQDSWRETQYF.

This clone came up once. The chain couples TRBV6-5 to TRBJ2-7, with D hard to call. This CDR3 is 15 amino acids long. Germline lookup yields CDR1 MNHEY and CDR2 SVGAGI. V was trimmed by 4 bases and J by 2 bases, leaving 15 bases between them. DNA for the CDR3: TGTGCCAGCAGTTCTGGTTTATCCACCGCCTACGAGCAGTACTTC. The encoded protein is CASSSGLSTAYEQYF.

The V and J genes are TRBV7-8 and TRBJ2-3; D is undetermined. Germline values: CDR1 SGHVS, CDR2 FQNEAQ. V was cut by 4 bases and J by 0 bases, with 11 bases left in between. This CDR3 has 15 amino acids. The CDR3 region is CASSSRHSSTDTQYF. DNA for the CDR3: TGTGCCAGCAGCTCGCGGCACTCGAGCACAGATACGCAGTATTTT. Filled out from reference TRBV7-8 and TRBJ2-3, the complete variable domain reads GAGVSQSPRYKVAKRGQDVALRCDPISGHVSLFWYQQALGQGPEFLTYFQNEAQLDKSGLPSDRFFAERPEGSVSTLKIQRTQQEDSAVYLCASSSRHSSTDTQYFGPGTRLTVL.

J is TRBJ2-1 and V is TRBV7-9; 8 bases line up with TRBD2. Germline lookup yields CDR1 SEHNR and CDR2 FQNEAQ (reference sequence). The CDR3 is made up of 15 amino acids. The V gene end was trimmed by 4 bases and the J gene end by 5 bases; junction bases not matched to a gene: 7. CDR3 loop: CASSSRLATDNEQFF. In nucleotides, the CDR3 is TGTGCCAGCAGCTCCCGACTAGCGACGGACAATGAGCAGTTCTTC.

The CDR3 region is CASSLVASGSNTGELFF. The CDR3 coding sequence is TGTGCCAGCAGCTTAGTGGCTAGCGGATCGAACACCGGGGAGCTGTTTTTT. This chain links TRBV7-6 with TRBJ2-2; 7 nucleotides align to TRBD2. V lost 1 base to trimming and J lost 0 bases; unmatched junction nucleotides: 5. The CDR3 sequence is 17 residues long. From germline, CDR1 is SGHVS and CDR2 FNYEAQ.

This clone turned up a few times. The rearrangement links TRBV7-2 to TRBJ2-7, with 12 bases lining up with TRBD2. Germline loops: CDR1 SGHTA, CDR2 FQGNSA. Trimming took 5 bases from V and 5 from J; bases not matched to a gene: 4. The CDR3 has 14 amino acids. This CDR3 is CASSPGTSGHEQYF. DNA for the CDR3: TGTGCCAGCAGCCCCGGGACTAGCGGGCACGAGCAGTACTTC. Using reference TRBV7-2 and TRBJ2-7 for the parts outside the CDR3, the full variable domain is GAGVSQSPSNKVTEKGKDVELRCDPISGHTALYWYRQSLGQGLEFLIYFQGNSAPDKSGLPSDRFSAERTGGSVSTLTIQRTQQEDSAVYLCASSPGTSGHEQYFGPGTRLTVT.

The chain recombines TRBV11-2 with TRBJ2-3; D is undetermined. V was trimmed by 1 base and J by 5 bases, leaving 4 bases between them. CDR3 length: 12 amino acids. Germline V gene sequence: CDR1 SGHAT, CDR2 FQNNGV. CDR3 residues: CASSLALDTQYF. CDR3 coding DNA: TGTGCCAGCAGCTTAGCCCTAGATACGCAGTATTTT.

The J gene is TRBJ2-1, the V gene TRBV24-1; D may be TRBD2 (6 bases). The V end lost 4 bases, the J end lost 8 bases, and 11 bases lay between the germline ends. Looked up from germline, CDR1 is KGHDR and CDR2 is SFDVKD. CDR3 length: 13 residues. In DNA, the CDR3 is TGTGCCACCAGTGACTACCCGGGAGATGAGCAGTTCTTC. As protein: CATSDYPGDEQFF.

This chain joins TRBV15 and TRBJ2-1; 8 bases line up with TRBD2. Germline V gene sequence: CDR1 LNHNV, CDR2 YYDKDF (reference sequence). The CDR3 is 15 amino acids. V trimming: 3 bases; J trimming: 2 bases; junction bases outside the gene matches: 3. This chain's CDR3 is CATSRVAGTYNEQFF. The CDR3 bases are TGTGCCACCAGCAGGGTAGCGGGAACCTACAATGAGCAGTTCTTC.

The sample holds one count of this clone. V and J are TRBV4-3 and TRBJ2-1; TRBD2 is a possible D gene (6 bases). This CDR3 has 14 amino acids. Trimming took off 0 bases at V and 12 bases at J, with 15 bases between the two ends. Germline-derived CDR1 and CDR2 are LGHNA and YSLEER. The CDR3 coding sequence is TGCGCCAGCAGCCAAGATGGAGGGACGCAAGCGCAGTTCTTC. This codes for CASSQDGGTQAQFF.

This chain joins TRBV13 and TRBJ1-1, with D unresolved. Germline CDR1 reads PRHDT; CDR2 reads FYEKMQ (reference sequence). Trimming removed 2 bases from V and 4 bases from J, with 2 bases in between. The CDR3 extends over 11 amino acids. This chain's CDR3 is CASSLSTEAFF. The CDR3 DNA follows: TGTGCCAGCAGCTTAAGCACTGAAGCTTTCTTT.

The J gene is TRBJ1-5, the V gene TRBV19, with D hard to call. The V end was cut by 3 bases, the J end by 4 bases, with 4 bases between. Germline-derived CDR1 and CDR2 are LNHDA and SQIVND (reference sequence). The CDR3 has 12 amino acids. The CDR3 sequence: CASSMWNQPQHF. CDR3 bases: TGTGCCAGTAGTATGTGGAATCAGCCCCAGCATTTT.

The genes are TRBV6-2 or TRBV6-3 and TRBJ2-1; no clear D gene. Germline V gene sequence: CDR1 MNHEY, CDR2 SVGEGT. With 6 bases removed from V and 1 base from J, the gap between germline ends came to 10 bases. This CDR3 is built from 14 residues. CDR3 coding DNA: TGTGCCAGCAGCGTGACGAGTTCCTACAATGAGCAGTTCTTC. It is translated as CASSVTSSYNEQFF.

This sequence joins TRBV7-9 and TRBJ2-3; D remains ambiguous. CDR1 is SEHNR and CDR2 is FQNEAQ in the germline V gene (reference sequence). Trimming took 5 bases from V and 7 from J, leaving 13 bases between them. CDR3 length: 13 amino acids. CDR3 bases: TGTGCCAGCAGCGCCGACCCCGGTTATACGCAGTATTTT. Protein sequence: CASSADPGYTQYF.

This sequence joins TRBV5-1 and TRBJ1-3; 10 bases are shared with TRBD1. After removal of 3 bases from V and 4 bases from J, the junction contained 7 bases not matched to a gene. The germline CDR1 and CDR2 sequences are SGHRS and YFSETQ. The CDR3 has 16 amino acids. CDR3 loop: CASSSTGGARGNTIYF. The DNA of the CDR3 is TGCGCCAGCAGCTCGACAGGGGGCGCGAGGGGAAACACCATATATTTT. Using reference TRBV5-1 and TRBJ1-3 for the parts outside the CDR3, the full variable domain is KAGVTQTPRYLIKTRGQQVTLSCSPISGHRSVSWYQQTPGQGLQFLFEYFSETQRNKGNFPGRFSGRQFSNSRSEMNVSTLELGDSALYLCASSSTGGARGNTIYFGEGSWLTVV.

The genes are TRBV12-3 or TRBV12-4 and TRBJ2-5; D remains ambiguous. V was cut by 3 bases and J by 1 base, with 6 bases left in between. The CDR3 covers 13 residues. CDR3 sequence reads: CASSLTPQETQYF. CDR3 in DNA: TGTGCCAGCAGTTTGACACCCCAAGAGACCCAGTACTTC.

The chain uses TRBV29-1 and TRBJ1-1; a possible D gene is TRBD1 (5 bases). Germline lookup yields CDR1 SQVTM and CDR2 ANQGSEA. The CDR3 extends over 16 amino acids. Trimming removed 1 base from V and 2 bases from J, with 17 bases in between. The CDR3 DNA reads TGCAGCGTTGAAGGCGGGGCCTCTAACAGTAACACTGAAGCTTTCTTT. It yields the protein CSVEGGASNSNTEAFF.